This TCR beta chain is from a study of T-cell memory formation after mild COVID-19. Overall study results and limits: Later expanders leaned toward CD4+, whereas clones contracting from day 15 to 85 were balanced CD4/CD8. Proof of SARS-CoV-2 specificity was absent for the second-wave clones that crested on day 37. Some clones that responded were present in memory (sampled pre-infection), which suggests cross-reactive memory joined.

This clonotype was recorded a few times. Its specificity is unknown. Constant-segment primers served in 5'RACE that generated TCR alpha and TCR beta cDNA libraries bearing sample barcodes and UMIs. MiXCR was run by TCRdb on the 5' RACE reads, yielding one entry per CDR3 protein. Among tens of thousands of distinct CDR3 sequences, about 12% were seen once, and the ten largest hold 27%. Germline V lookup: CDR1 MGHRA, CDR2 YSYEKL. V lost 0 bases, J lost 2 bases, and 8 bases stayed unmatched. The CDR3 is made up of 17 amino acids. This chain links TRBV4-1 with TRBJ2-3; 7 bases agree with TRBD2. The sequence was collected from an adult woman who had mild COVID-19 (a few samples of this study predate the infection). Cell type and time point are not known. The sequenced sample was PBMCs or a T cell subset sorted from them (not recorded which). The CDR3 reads CASSQEDTGGYTDTQYF. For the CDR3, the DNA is TGCGCCAGCAGCCAAGAGGATACGGGGGGATACACAGATACGCAGTATTTT.